These 10 T cell receptor beta chains were all obtained from the same sample, sequenced in a study of T cell changes during pregnancy in multiple sclerosis. Only in-frame clones appear in the TCRdb table, and some are missing; sequencing was by immunoSEQ multiplex PCR. The data show tens of thousands of clones, with roughly 90% seen just once and 1.5% to 2% held by the top ten. This specimen consisted of peripheral blood, obtained in the first trimester of pregnancy. The receptors here all came from a female donor in good health, enrolled as a control in a pregnancy study.

This rearrangement joins TRBV4-2 to TRBJ1-2; D may be TRBD1 (6 bases). CDR1 is LGHNA and CDR2 is YNFKEQ in the germline V gene. The CDR3 sequence is 18 residues long. The ends were cut back, 0 bases at V and 0 bases at J, with 17 bases in the middle. The chain's CDR3 is CASSQDYRGQIANYGYTF. CDR3 DNA sequence: TGTGCCAGCAGCCAAGACTATCGAGGACAGATAGCTAACTATGGCTACACCTTC.

The gene calls are TRBV6-5 and TRBJ1-3; no firm D call. The CDR3 runs to 14 residues. The germline V gene encodes CDR1 MNHEY and CDR2 SVGAGI. The ends were cut back, 2 bases at V and 2 bases at J, with 7 bases in the middle. DNA for the CDR3: TGTGCCAGCAGTTACCGGGTTACTGGAAACACCATATATTTT. Its translation is CASSYRVTGNTIYF.

This clone showed up just once. The V and J genes are TRBV2 and TRBJ2-2, with 7 positions matching TRBD1. V was pared by 6 bases and J by 6 bases, with 10 bases of the junction left unmatched. Germline V gives CDR1 SNHLY, CDR2 FYNNEI. This CDR3 comprises 15 residues. CDR3 sequence: CASRPGTEASGELFF. The CDR3, as DNA: TGTGCCAGCAGGCCCGGGACAGAAGCGTCCGGGGAGCTGTTTTTT.

This rearrangement joins TRBV28 to TRBJ2-2; TRBD1 might be the D (5 bases). V lost 4 bases and J 2 bases, leaving 8 bases between the germline ends. Germline loops: CDR1 MDHEN, CDR2 SYDVKM. The CDR3 is 14 amino acids. The CDR3 DNA is TGTGCCAGCAGTTCCCAGGGAAACACCGGGGAGCTGTTTTTT. Its protein product is CASSSQGNTGELFF.

The gene calls are TRBV5-1 and TRBJ2-7, with 7 bases identical to TRBD1. This CDR3 spans 15 amino acids. Germline V lookup: CDR1 SGHRS, CDR2 YFSETQ. V dropped 1 base and J dropped 4; count of bases not matched to a gene: 8. CDR3 protein: CASSLWQGERYEQYF. DNA of the CDR3: TGCGCCAGCAGCTTGTGGCAGGGGGAAAGGTACGAGCAGTACTTC. The variable domain in full, with the rest retrieved from reference TRBV5-1 and TRBJ2-7, is KAGVTQTPRYLIKTRGQQVTLSCSPISGHRSVSWYQQTPGQGLQFLFEYFSETQRNKGNFPGRFSGRQFSNSRSEMNVSTLELGDSALYLCASSLWQGERYEQYFGPGTRLTVT.

The rearrangement uses TRBV7-2 and TRBJ1-4, with D tentatively TRBD1 (6 bases). Trimming removed 5 bases at V and 8 bases at J, with 18 bases between. Germline V lookup: CDR1 SGHTA, CDR2 FQGNSA. The CDR3 totals 15 residues. CDR3 loop: CASSRAVRGQEKLFF. The CDR3 DNA is TGTGCCAGCAGCCGAGCGGTCAGGGGTCAGGAAAAACTGTTTTTT.

The V call is TRBV15, the J call TRBJ1-1; TRBD1 matches 10 bases. The germline V gene encodes CDR1 LNHNV and CDR2 YYDKDF (reference sequence). There are 15 residues in the CDR3. J lost 5 bases, V lost 1 base, and 4 bases had no gene match. The CDR3 region is CATSRAGTGVTEAFF. Written as DNA, the CDR3 is TGTGCCACCAGCAGAGCCGGGACAGGGGTTACTGAAGCTTTCTTT.

The chain employs TRBV30 and TRBJ2-7; TRBD1 is a possible D gene (5 bases). CDR1 and CDR2 from the germline V gene are GTSNPN and SVGIG (reference sequence). The germline V and J ends were trimmed by 5 bases and 3 bases, with 11 bases remaining between them. This CDR3 has 12 amino acids. This chain's CDR3 is CAWGRQNYEQYF. CDR3 DNA sequence: TGTGCCTGGGGTCGACAGAACTACGAGCAGTACTTC.

This chain connects TRBV28 to TRBJ2-5; 12 nucleotides match TRBD2. CDR1 is MDHEN and CDR2 is SYDVKM in the germline V gene. Trimming took 5 bases from V and 3 from J; bases not matched to a gene: 1. The CDR3 has 14 amino acids. For the CDR3, the DNA is TGTGCCAGCAGTCCTAGCGGGAGGGAAGAGACCCAGTACTTC. This gives the protein CASSPSGREETQYF.

The chain recombines TRBV5-1 with TRBJ2-3; 7 bases are a match to TRBD1. Germline CDR1 is SGHRS and CDR2 is YFSETQ. V lost 1 base and J lost 1; bases outside the gene matches: 3. CDR3 length: 15 residues. The CDR3 here is CASSLRQGGTDTQYF. In DNA, the CDR3 is TGCGCCAGCAGCTTGAGACAGGGTGGCACAGATACGCAGTATTTT.